This TCR beta chain derives from a study of cytomegalovirus exposure and HLA in healthy donors. Study findings and constraints: CMV serostatus was the only recorded immune exposure for donors. Looking again later, the authors saw that most CMV-associated TCR beta chains seemed HLA-restricted. The authors later found HLA-associated TCR beta chains more clonally expanded than equally common others.

Worth noting for this clone: Its antigen is unidentified.

The CDR3 spans 17 residues. Losses at the gene ends were 5 bases for V and 4 bases for J; bases not matched to a gene: 11. Germline CDR1 reads SGHAT; CDR2 reads FQNNGV. Primers included in the PCR were 60 Vbeta and 13 Jbeta primers. Libraries were prepared by immunoSEQ multiplex PCR; TCRdb keeps only in-frame clonotypes and omits some of them. The table lists more than 80,000 clones, roughly 82% of them singletons. The clonotype originates from a man over 45 in good health and CMV-seronegative. The chain combines TRBV11-2 with TRBJ2-2; 9 bases line up with TRBD1. The sample consisted of PBMCs. Written as DNA, the CDR3 is TGTGCCAGCAGCCTAAAATGGGGACAGGGAACCACCGGGGAGCTGTTTTTT. This gives the protein CASSLKWGQGTTGELFF.